In this sample, the clone carrying this T cell receptor beta chain turned up once. Germline V lookup: CDR1 MNHEY, CDR2 SVGAGI. J lost 7 bases, V lost 0 bases, and 3 bases had no gene match. CDR3 size: 15 residues. This sample stems from a study of technical replicates of blood from a few donors. Profiling relied on immunoSEQ multiplex PCR, and the TCRdb table lists in-frame clones only, not all of them. The table records approximately 78,000 clones, more than 90% of them present only once. This sequence originates from a human donor in good health. J is TRBJ1-5 and V is TRBV6-5, with TRBD1 matching 10 bases. The sequencing input was T cells isolated from PBMCs. The CDR3 bases are TGTGCCAGCAGTTACTCCGGGACAGGGGTACAGCCCCAGCATTTT. Amino acid sequence: CASSYSGTGVQPQHF.